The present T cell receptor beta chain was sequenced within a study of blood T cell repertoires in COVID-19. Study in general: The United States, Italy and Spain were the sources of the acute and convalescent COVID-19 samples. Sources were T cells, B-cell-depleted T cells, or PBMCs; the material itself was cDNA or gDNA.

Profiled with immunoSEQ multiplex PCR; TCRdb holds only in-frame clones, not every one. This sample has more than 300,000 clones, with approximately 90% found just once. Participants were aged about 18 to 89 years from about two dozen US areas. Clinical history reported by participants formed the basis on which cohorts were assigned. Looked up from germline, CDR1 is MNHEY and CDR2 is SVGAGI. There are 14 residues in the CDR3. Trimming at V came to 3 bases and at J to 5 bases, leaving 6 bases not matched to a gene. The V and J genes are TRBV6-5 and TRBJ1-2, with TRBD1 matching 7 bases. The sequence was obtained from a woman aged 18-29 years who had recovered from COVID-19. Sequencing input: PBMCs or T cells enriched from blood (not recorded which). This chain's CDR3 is CASSYLDRTYGYTF. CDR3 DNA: TGTGCCAGCAGTTATCTGGACAGGACTTATGGCTACACCTTC.